A single sample gave rise to the 11 T cell receptor beta chains below, sequenced in a study of blood T cell repertoires in COVID-19. Sequenced by immunoSEQ multiplex PCR; TCRdb stores in-frame clones only, minus some. The table has fewer than 300,000 clones, around three quarters seen once; the top ten hold 3% to 3.5%. Sequences were obtained from peripheral blood. The origin of the receptors is a woman at least 80 years old with acute or convalescent COVID-19.

DNA for the CDR3: TGTGCCAGGTATTGTTTATCCCGTGAGGCCTACGAGCAGTACTTC. Amino acids: CARYCLSREAYEQYF. The chain couples TRBV6-5 to TRBJ2-7; D remains unclear. Trimming took off 9 bases at V and 2 bases at J, with 20 bases between the two ends. The V gene's germline CDR1 is MNHEY and CDR2 SVGAGI. CDR3 length: 15 amino acids.

The rearrangement links TRBV2 to TRBJ2-4, with D perhaps matching TRBD2 (6 bases). Trimming stripped 4 bases from V and 5 bases from J, with 15 bases between. Germline V gene sequence: CDR1 SNHLY, CDR2 FYNNEI. The CDR3 is 15 amino acids. This CDR3 reads CASSVRRGEQNIQYF. DNA of the CDR3: TGTGCCAGCAGTGTTAGGCGCGGGGAACAAAACATTCAGTACTTC.

The rearrangement links TRBV6-2 or TRBV6-3 to TRBJ1-5; D is possibly TRBD1 (5 bases). Trimming removed 5 bases from V and 2 bases from J, with 10 bases in between. The CDR3 is 14 residues long. CDR1 and CDR2 (germline): MNHEY, SVGEGT. CDR3 protein: CASSHGGGNQPQHF. CDR3 nucleotides: TGTGCCAGCAGTCACGGGGGGGGCAATCAGCCCCAGCATTTT.

This clone occurred a few times. V gene TRBV5-6 combines with J gene TRBJ2-1, with 10 bases lining up with TRBD2. V trimming: 0 bases; J trimming: 8 bases; junction bases outside the gene matches: 8. The length of the CDR3 is 16 residues. Germline lookup yields CDR1 SGHDT and CDR2 YYEEEE. The CDR3, as DNA: TGTGCCAGCAGCTTGGCAAGCGGGAGGGCCCTATATGAGCAGTTCTTC. This sequence encodes CASSLASGRALYEQFF. The full variable domain, with the rest looked up from reference TRBV5-6 and TRBJ2-1, is DAGVTQSPTHLIKTRGQQVTLRCSPKSGHDTVSWYQQALGQGPQFIFQYYEEEERQRGNFPDRFSGHQFPNYSSELNVNALLLGDSALYLCASSLASGRALYEQFFGPGTRLTVL.

This clone was detected once. The chain employs TRBV5-1 and TRBJ2-7; D gene uncertain. The CDR3 covers 13 residues. CDR1 and CDR2 (germline): SGHRS, YFSETQ. V lost 0 bases, J lost 7 bases, and 11 bases lay in between. This CDR3 is CASSLDQLREQYF. The CDR3 DNA follows: TGCGCCAGCAGCTTGGACCAACTACGAGAGCAGTACTTC. Full variable domain (remainder filled in from reference TRBV5-1 and TRBJ2-7): KAGVTQTPRYLIKTRGQQVTLSCSPISGHRSVSWYQQTPGQGLQFLFEYFSETQRNKGNFPGRFSGRQFSNSRSEMNVSTLELGDSALYLCASSLDQLREQYFGPGTRLTVT.

The V and J genes are TRBV2 and TRBJ1-3; D not certain. The CDR3 extends over 14 amino acids. V was trimmed by 7 bases and J by 0 bases, leaving 10 bases between them. Germline loops: CDR1 SNHLY, CDR2 FYNNEI. CDR3 sequence: CASTVDFSGNTIYF. Written as DNA, the CDR3 is TGTGCCAGCACAGTGGACTTCTCTGGAAACACCATATATTTT.

The CDR3: CASSPTGGNSPLHF. Here the CDR3 DNA reads TGTGCCAGCAGCCCGACAGGGGGTAATTCACCCCTCCACTTT. The genes are TRBV5-4 and TRBJ1-6; 9 bases line up with TRBD1. CDR3 length: 14 residues. Per the germline V gene, CDR1 is SGHNT and CDR2 is YYREEE (reference sequence). J lost 6 bases, V lost 4 bases, and 2 bases had no gene match.

The CDR3 loop reads CASSQDGRRASGSTDTQYF. DNA for the CDR3: TGCGCCAGCAGCCAAGATGGGAGAAGAGCTAGCGGCAGCACAGATACGCAGTATTTT. The chain recombines TRBV4-1 with TRBJ2-3, with TRBD2 identical over 7 bases. This CDR3 has 19 residues. Trimming at V came to 0 bases and at J to 0 bases, leaving 12 bases not matched to a gene. Germline assignment: CDR1 MGHRA and CDR2 YSYEKL.

The chain joins TRBV28 to TRBJ2-7, with 10 bases matching TRBD1. CDR1 is MDHEN, CDR2 SYDVKM, per germline. V lost 7 bases, J lost 6 bases, and 12 bases stayed unmatched. This CDR3 contains 15 residues. CDR3 DNA sequence: TGTGCCAGCACTCCAGCGACAGGGGGCAGCGGCGAGCAGTACTTC. It specifies CASTPATGGSGEQYF.

V and J are TRBV7-2 and TRBJ2-7; tentative D call: TRBD1 (7 bases). Germline V gene sequence: CDR1 SGHTA, CDR2 FQGNSA. V dropped 0 bases and J dropped 3 bases, with 15 bases sitting between them. The length of the CDR3 is 16 residues. DNA of the CDR3: TGTGCCAGCAGCTTAGCGGAGGGCCAGGGGGTCTACGAGCAGTACTTC. This gives the protein CASSLAEGQGVYEQYF.

The chain joins TRBV4-3 to TRBJ2-2, with TRBD2 as a possible D gene (5 bases). Germline loops: CDR1 LGHNA, CDR2 YSLEER. The CDR3 covers 14 residues. Deletions cut 6 bases from V and 1 base from J, with 9 bases between. CDR3 in DNA: TGCGCCAGCAGTGCAAGCGGGAACACCGGGGAGCTGTTTTTT. Translating gives CASSASGNTGELFF.